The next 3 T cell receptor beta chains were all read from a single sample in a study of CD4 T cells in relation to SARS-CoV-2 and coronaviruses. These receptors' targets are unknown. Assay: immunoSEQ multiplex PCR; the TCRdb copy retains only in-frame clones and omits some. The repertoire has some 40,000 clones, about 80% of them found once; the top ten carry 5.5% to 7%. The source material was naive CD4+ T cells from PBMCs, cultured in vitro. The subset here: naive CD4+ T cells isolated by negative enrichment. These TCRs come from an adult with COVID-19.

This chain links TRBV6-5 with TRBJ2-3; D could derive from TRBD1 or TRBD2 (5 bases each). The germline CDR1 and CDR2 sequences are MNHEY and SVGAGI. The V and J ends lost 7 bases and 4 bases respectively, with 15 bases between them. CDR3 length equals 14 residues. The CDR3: CASTPTGPPDTQYF. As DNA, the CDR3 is TGTGCCAGCACCCCAACGGGGCCTCCAGATACGCAGTATTTT.

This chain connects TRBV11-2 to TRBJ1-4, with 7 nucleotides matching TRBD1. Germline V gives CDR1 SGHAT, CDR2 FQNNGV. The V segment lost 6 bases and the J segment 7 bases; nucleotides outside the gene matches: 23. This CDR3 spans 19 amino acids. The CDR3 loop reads CASSPILGTTGEKREKLFF. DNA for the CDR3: TGTGCCAGCAGTCCTATCCTTGGTACCACAGGGGAAAAACGTGAAAAACTGTTTTTT. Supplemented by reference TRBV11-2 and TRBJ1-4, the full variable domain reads EAGVAQSPRYKIIEKRQSVAFWCNPISGHATLYWYQQILGQGPKLLIQFQNNGVVDDSQLPKDRFSAERLKGVDSTLKIQPAKLEDSAVYLCASSPILGTTGEKREKLFFGSGTQLSVL.

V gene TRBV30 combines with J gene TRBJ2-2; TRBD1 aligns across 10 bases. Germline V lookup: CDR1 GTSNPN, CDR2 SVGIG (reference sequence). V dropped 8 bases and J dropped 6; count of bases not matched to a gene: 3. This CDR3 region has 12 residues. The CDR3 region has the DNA TGTGCCAGGGGGACAGGGGCCGGGGAGCTGTTTTTT. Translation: CARGTGAGELFF. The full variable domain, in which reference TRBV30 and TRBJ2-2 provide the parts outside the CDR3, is SQTIHQWPATLVQPVGSPLSLECTVEGTSNPNLYWYRQAAGRGLQLLFYSVGIGQISSEVPQNLSASRPQDRQFILSSKKLLLSDSGFYLCARGTGAGELFFGEGSRLTVL.